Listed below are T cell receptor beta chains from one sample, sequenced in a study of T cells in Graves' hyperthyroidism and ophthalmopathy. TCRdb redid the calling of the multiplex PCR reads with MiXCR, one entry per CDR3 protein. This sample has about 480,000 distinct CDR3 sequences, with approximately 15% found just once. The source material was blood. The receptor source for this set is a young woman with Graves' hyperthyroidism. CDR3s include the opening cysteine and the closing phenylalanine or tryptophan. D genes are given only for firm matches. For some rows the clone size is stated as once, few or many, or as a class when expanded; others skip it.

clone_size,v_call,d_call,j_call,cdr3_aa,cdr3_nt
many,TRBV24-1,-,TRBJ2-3,CATSDLQEAADTQYF,TGTGCCACCAGTGATTTGCAGGAGGCCGCGGATACGCAGTATTTT
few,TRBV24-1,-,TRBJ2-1,CATSPGGRPGEQFF,TGTGCCACCAGCCCCGGGGGCAGACCAGGGGAGCAGTTCTTC
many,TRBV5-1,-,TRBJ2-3,CASSLGQDKDTQYF,TGCGCCAGCAGCCTAGGACAAGATAAAGATACGCAGTATTTT
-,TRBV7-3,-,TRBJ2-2,CASSPGDASTGELFF,TGTGCCAGCAGCCCAGGGGACGCTAGCACCGGGGAGCTGTTTTTT
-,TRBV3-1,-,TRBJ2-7,CASSQDVTSSYEQYF,TGTGCCAGCAGCCAAGATGTGACCTCTTCCTACGAGCAGTACTTC
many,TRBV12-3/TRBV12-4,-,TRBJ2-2,CASSLGHPPNTGELFF,TGTGCCAGCAGTTTGGGACACCCTCCGAACACCGGGGAGCTGTTTTTT
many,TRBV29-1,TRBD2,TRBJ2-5,CSVQTSGSRETQYF,TGCAGCGTCCAGACTAGCGGGAGCCGAGAGACCCAGTACTTC
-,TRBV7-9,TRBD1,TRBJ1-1,CASSEGQGVTEAFF,TGTGCCAGCAGCGAGGGACAGGGGGTCACTGAAGCTTTCTTT
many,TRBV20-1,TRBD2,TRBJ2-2,CSASSREALGELFF,TGCAGTGCTAGTTCGCGGGAGGCTCTCGGGGAGCTGTTTTTT
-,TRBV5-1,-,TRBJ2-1,CASSLVDNEQFF,TGCGCCAGCAGCTTGGTCGACAATGAGCAGTTCTTC
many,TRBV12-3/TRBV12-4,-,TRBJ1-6,CASSFNPGPNSPLHF,TGTGCCAGCAGTTTTAACCCGGGGCCGAATTCACCCCTCCACTTT
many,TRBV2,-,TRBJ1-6,CASSRDTSLSPLHF,TGTGCCAGCAGTAGGGACACGTCCCTTTCACCCCTCCACTTT
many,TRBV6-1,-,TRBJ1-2,CQTHGGNYGYTF,TGCCAGACCCATGGGGGAAACTATGGCTACACCTTC
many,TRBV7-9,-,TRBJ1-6,CASSLGDGSNSPLHF,TGTGCCAGCAGCCTTGGGGACGGATCTAATTCACCCCTCCACTTT
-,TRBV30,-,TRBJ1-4,CAWSSATGDEKLFF,TGTGCCTGGAGTTCGGCCACAGGAGATGAAAAACTGTTTTTT
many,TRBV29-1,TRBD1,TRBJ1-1,CSTLDTGGSYAFF,TGCAGCACATTAGACACAGGGGGTAGTTATGCTTTCTTT
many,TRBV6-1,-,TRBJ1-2,CASSPTPKVGYGYTF,TGTGCCAGCAGTCCTACCCCCAAGGTTGGGTATGGCTACACCTTC
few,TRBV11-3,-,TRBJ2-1,CASSLGGSGNNEQFF,TGTGCCAGCAGCTTAGGAGGGTCGGGGAACAATGAGCAGTTCTTC
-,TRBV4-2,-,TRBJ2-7,CASSQDIQGGSYEQYF,TGTGCCAGCAGCCAAGATATTCAGGGAGGCTCCTACGAGCAGTACTTC
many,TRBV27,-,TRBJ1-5,CASSSPKGPQHF,TGTGCCAGCAGTTCCCCCAAGGGGCCCCAGCATTTT
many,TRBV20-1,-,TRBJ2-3,CSARDSSTDTQYF,TGCAGTGCTAGAGATTCGAGCACAGATACGCAGTATTTT
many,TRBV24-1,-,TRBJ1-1,CATGLEGLNTEAFF,TGTGCCACCGGCCTAGAGGGACTGAACACTGAAGCTTTCTTT
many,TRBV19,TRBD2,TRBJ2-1,CASSTRIAGVENEQFF,TGTGCCAGTAGTACCCGAATAGCGGGAGTAGAAAATGAGCAGTTCTTC
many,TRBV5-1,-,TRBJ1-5,CASSLDGSNQPQHF,TGTGCCAGCAGCCTAGACGGTAGCAATCAGCCCCAGCATTTT
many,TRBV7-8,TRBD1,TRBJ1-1,CASTRQGVGLNTEAFF,TGTGCCAGCACACGACAGGGGGTAGGTCTGAACACTGAAGCTTTCTTT
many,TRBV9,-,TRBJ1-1,CASSLEGHLDTEAFF,TGTGCCAGCAGCCTCGAAGGTCATTTAGACACTGAAGCTTTCTTT
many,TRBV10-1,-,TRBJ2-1,CASSKGLYNEQFF,TGCGCCAGCAGTAAGGGACTTTACAATGAGCAGTTCTTC
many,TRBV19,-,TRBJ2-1,CASLGPLSSYNEQFF,TGTGCCAGTTTGGGACCCTTGAGCTCCTACAATGAGCAGTTCTTC
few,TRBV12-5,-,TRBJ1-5,CASGVDQPQHF,TGTGCTAGTGGCGTTGATCAGCCCCAGCATTTT
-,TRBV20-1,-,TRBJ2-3,CSARTWATDTQYF,TGCAGTGCTCGGACCTGGGCCACAGATACGCAGTATTTT
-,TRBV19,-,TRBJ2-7,CATRGQGRGSYEQYF,TGTGCCACTCGGGGGCAGGGACGGGGATCCTACGAGCAGTACTTC
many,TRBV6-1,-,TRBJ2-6,CASSERLSGANVLTF,TGTGCCAGCAGTGAACGGCTCTCTGGGGCCAACGTCCTGACTTTC
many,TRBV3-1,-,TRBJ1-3,CASSQARRGIADSGNTIYF,TGTGCCAGCAGCCAAGCACGGAGGGGGATAGCGGACTCTGGAAACACCATATATTTT
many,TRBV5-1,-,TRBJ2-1,CASSLAWGSASSYNEQFF,TGCGCCAGCAGCTTAGCGTGGGGTAGCGCCAGCTCCTACAATGAGCAGTTCTTC
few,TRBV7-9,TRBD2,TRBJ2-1,CASSLEGWKTSGRINEQFF,TGTGCCAGCAGCTTAGAGGGGTGGAAGACTAGCGGGAGGATAAATGAGCAGTTCTTC
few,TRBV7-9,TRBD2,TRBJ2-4,CASSPGGIVDIQYF,TGTGCCAGCAGCCCCGGGGGGATTGTAGACATTCAGTACTTC
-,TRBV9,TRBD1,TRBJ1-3,CASSARQGTGNTIYF,TGTGCCAGCAGCGCTAGACAGGGCACAGGAAACACCATATATTTT
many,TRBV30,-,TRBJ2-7,CAWSIRLTYEQYF,TGTGCCTGGAGTATCCGACTAACCTACGAGCAGTACTTC
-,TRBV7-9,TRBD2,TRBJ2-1,CASSSSGTSGNEQFF,TGTGCCAGCAGCTCCTCCGGTACTAGCGGGAATGAGCAGTTCTTC
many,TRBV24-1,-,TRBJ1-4,CATSDSTPGEKLFF,TGTGCCACCAGTGACTCGACCCCGGGGGAAAAACTGTTTTTT
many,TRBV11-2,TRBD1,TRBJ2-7,CASSLVGTGGWEQYF,TGTGCCAGCAGCTTAGTGGGCACAGGGGGGTGGGAGCAGTACTTC
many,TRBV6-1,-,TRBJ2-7,CASSPTGFDEQYF,TGTGCCAGCAGTCCGACAGGTTTCGACGAGCAGTACTTC
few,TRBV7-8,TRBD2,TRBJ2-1,CASSYEPGGTSGSNEQFF,TGTGCCAGCAGCTACGAACCCGGGGGGACTAGCGGGAGTAATGAGCAGTTCTTC
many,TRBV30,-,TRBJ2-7,CAWSVLQGRYEQYF,TGTGCCTGGAGTGTACTACAGGGTCGCTACGAGCAGTACTTC
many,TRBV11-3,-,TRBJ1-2,CASSLGPPANYGYTF,TGTGCCAGCAGCTTAGGCCCTCCCGCTAACTATGGCTACACCTTC
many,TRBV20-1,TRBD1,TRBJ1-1,CSARTGGVSTEAFF,TGCAGTGCCAGGACAGGGGGCGTAAGCACTGAAGCTTTCTTT
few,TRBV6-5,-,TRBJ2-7,CASSYSGTGEQYF,TGTGCCAGCAGTTACTCAGGGACGGGAGAGCAGTACTTC
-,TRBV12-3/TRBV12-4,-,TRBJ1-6,CASSPGSGGPNSPLHF,TGTGCCAGCAGCCCGGGTTCGGGGGGCCCTAATTCACCCCTCCACTTT
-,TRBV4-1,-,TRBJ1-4,CASSRSPNEKLFF,TGCGCCAGCAGCCGCAGTCCTAATGAAAAACTGTTTTTT
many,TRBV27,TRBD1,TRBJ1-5,CASNSGTGDQPQHF,TGTGCCAGCAACTCCGGGACAGGCGATCAGCCCCAGCATTTT